In its sample, the clone carrying this T cell receptor beta chain was seen a few times. Its antigen is not identified. Unique molecular identifiers were present on the cDNA, and a universal primer site came from template switching. TCRdb recomputed calls from the 5' RACE reads with MiXCR, one row per CDR3 protein. The data contain 450,000 to 600,000 distinct CDR3 sequences, around 22% of them singletons. CDR3 size: 10 residues. Deletions cut 8 bases from V and 3 bases from J, with 4 bases between. In germline, CDR1 is SEHNR, CDR2 FQNEAQ (reference sequence). The data were obtained in a study of identical twins. All donors were healthy, and all were Caucasian. Study outcomes and limitations: Conclusions came from cross-sectional statistical analysis, not from following the same donors. Out-of-frame alpha sequences common to twins were enriched for low generation probability.

These records were also assigned to another study, of yellow fever vaccine responses in identical twins.

This TCR came from a woman between 18 and 30 years old in good health. The rearrangement joins TRBV7-9 to TRBJ1-1, with no clear D. Sequencing used CD4+ T cells sorted from blood. CDR3 amino acids: CASADTEAFF. In DNA form, the CDR3 reads TGTGCCAGCGCCGACACTGAAGCTTTCTTT.